This T cell receptor beta chain comes out of a study of T cell responses to AZD1222 COVID-19 vaccine. Trimming removed 4 bases at V and 6 bases at J, with 19 bases between. CDR3 size: 16 residues. CDR1 and CDR2 (germline): MGHRA, YSYEKL. Some clones are missing from TCRdb's copy, which holds only in-frame ones; the method was immunoSEQ multiplex PCR. The sample yields some 180,000 clones, around 88% seen once. This clonotype was sampled from an adult who received the AZD1222 COVID-19 vaccine. The chain uses TRBV4-1 and TRBJ2-1; maybe TRBD1 (5 bases). The source was peripheral blood, collected 28 days after the second AZD1222 dose. CDR3 sequence: CASSLLQVPFPNEQFF. Written as DNA, the CDR3 is TGCGCCAGCAGCCTCCTACAGGTCCCTTTCCCCAATGAGCAGTTCTTC.